The clone carrying this T cell receptor beta chain showed up just a few times. The antigen is not known. A single base separates this from a much larger clone, so it may be a read error. The data belong to a study of tumor-infiltrating lymphocytes in primary liver carcinoma. Study outcomes and limitations: A significantly higher top-250-clone fraction was recorded for tumors than for blood (p = 0.039). Reduced overlap was seen in tumor-adjacent and tumor-blood pairs versus tumor region pairs.

V was clipped by 7 bases and J by 10 bases, with 16 bases between them. The CDR3 sequence is 13 residues long. Germline V gives CDR1 MNHEY, CDR2 SVGEGT. Unsorted whole blood supplied the RNA, and germline DNA was extracted too. Collected before surgery were 3 to 4.5 milliliters of peripheral blood. Starting from roughly 540 ng of total RNA, TCR beta cDNA was produced with a primer in the constant region. ARM-PCR, slightly modified, supplied the TCR beta libraries through three nested multiplex PCR rounds. In the first two PCR rounds, TRBV1-TRBV30 forward primers were paired with a C-beta reverse primer, and each round lasted around 10 cycles. One entry per CDR3 protein results from TCRdb running MiXCR on the multiplex PCR reads. The data show hundreds of thousands of distinct CDR3 sequences, almost 60% seen once.

This clonotype was obtained from a young woman with primary liver carcinoma and hepatitis B virus infection. This rearrangement joins TRBV6-2 or TRBV6-3 to TRBJ2-2; the D gene is possibly TRBD1 (5 bases). The sample was peripheral blood. The CDR3 nucleotides are TGTGCCAGCAACAGACTTGGGGCGCCGGAGCTGTTTTTT. Protein product: CASNRLGAPELFF.